These 2 T cell receptor beta chains originate from one sample sequenced in a study of cytomegalovirus exposure and HLA in healthy donors. The assay was immunoSEQ multiplex PCR, and TCRdb's table has in-frame clones only and misses some. Altogether approximately 100,000 clones are present, around 88% being singletons, with the ten largest covering roughly 3.7%. The sample taken for sequencing was PBMCs. The receptors originated from a woman younger than 45 in good health and CMV-seronegative.

The gene calls are TRBV15 and TRBJ2-2; 10 bases are shared with TRBD1. CDR1 is LNHNV, CDR2 YYDKDF, per germline (reference sequence). The J segment lost 6 bases and the V segment lost 3 bases, leaving 4 bases of the junction unmatched. This CDR3 is 15 amino acids long. The CDR3 region is CATSSPDRGPGELFF. The CDR3 DNA follows: TGTGCCACCAGCAGCCCAGACAGGGGGCCCGGGGAGCTGTTTTTT.

This clone was recorded a few times. The chain is built from TRBV4-2 and TRBJ1-1, with D possibly matching TRBD1 (6 bases). Germline CDR1 and CDR2: LGHNA and YNFKEQ. Trimming cost V 3 bases and J 3 bases, with 11 bases left between them. The CDR3 consists of 14 residues. CDR3 sequence reads: CASSQKQGDTEAFF. As DNA, the CDR3 is TGTGCCAGCAGCCAGAAACAGGGTGACACTGAAGCTTTCTTT.